This TCR beta chain originates from a study of T-cell reconstitution after alpha-beta-depleted transplantation in children. It was with unique molecular identifiers that the TCRbeta library was prepared. A single record per CDR3 protein comes from TCRdb applying MiXCR to the PCR reads. The sample yields 250,000 to 350,000 distinct CDR3 sequences, 20% to 30% seen once. Per the germline V gene, CDR1 is DFQATT and CDR2 is SNEGSKA (reference sequence). Trimming shortened V by 3 bases and J by 5 bases, and 5 bases separated the two germline ends. The CDR3 extends over 10 amino acids. This TCR derives from a male patient younger than 18 who had a stem cell transplant for acute lymphoblastic leukemia, so the T cells may come from the graft donor. The starting material was PBMCs, mostly from graft donor cells, obtained 180 days after TCRalphabeta/CD19-depleted stem cell transplant. The V call is TRBV20-1, the J call TRBJ2-7; D not resolved. The chain's CDR3 is CSASYHEQYF. In DNA, the CDR3 is TGCAGTGCTAGTTACCACGAGCAGTACTTC.